This T cell receptor (beta chain) is from a study of blood T cell repertoires in COVID-19. Turning to the study itself: COVID-19 samples from acute and convalescent phases originated in the United States, Italy and Spain.

Germline loops: CDR1 SGHTA, CDR2 FQGNSA. CDR3 length equals 14 residues. Trimming removed 8 bases at V and 2 bases at J, with 16 bases between. Clones were read by immunoSEQ multiplex PCR, and TCRdb kept only the in-frame ones, dropping some. In the table there are about 260,000 clones, approximately 86% of which are singletons. The chain joins TRBV7-2 to TRBJ2-7; D perhaps matches TRBD2 (6 bases). Sequencing was performed on peripheral blood. This clonotype was obtained from a man in his late teens or twenties with active or convalescent COVID-19. In nucleotides, the CDR3 is TGTGCCAGCCTCGAGGGACTCGGTCCCTACGAGCAGTACTTC. This codes for CASLEGLGPYEQYF.